The rows below give T cell receptor beta chains drawn from one sample of a study of T cell repertoires in cytomegalovirus infection. In TCRdb, the reads were re-called with MiXCR into one record per CDR3 protein. The sample holds about 320,000 distinct CDR3 sequences, around 9.5% seen once. The sequencing sample was made of PBMCs. All receptors derive from a human donor in good health (CMV status not recorded). Some clones in this sample may be carry-over from other donors' samples. Both conserved end residues are part of each CDR3. Fields, in order: D gene, clone size, V gene, J gene, CDR3 protein, CDR3 DNA. D genes are given only for firm matches. Some rows mark clone size as missing; the rest say once, few, many or name a class of expanded clone.

d_call: NA
clone_size: many
v_call: TRBV6-2/TRBV6-3
j_call: TRBJ1-5
cdr3_aa: CASSLYYGNQPQHF
cdr3_nt: TGTGCCAGCAGCTTATATTACGGCAATCAGCCCCAGCATTTT

d_call: NA
clone_size: few
v_call: TRBV12-3/TRBV12-4
j_call: TRBJ1-1
cdr3_aa: CASSSWTYENTEAFF
cdr3_nt: TGTGCCAGCAGTTCCTGGACTTACGAAAACACTGAAGCTTTCTTT

d_call: NA
clone_size: many
v_call: TRBV20-1
j_call: TRBJ1-3
cdr3_aa: CSARGGVGNTIYF
cdr3_nt: TGCAGTGCACGGGGTGGGGTTGGAAACACCATATATTTT

d_call: NA
clone_size: NA
v_call: TRBV15
j_call: TRBJ2-3
cdr3_aa: CATSPVRATSTDTQYF
cdr3_nt: TGTGCCACCAGCCCCGTGCGAGCGACTAGCACAGATACGCAGTATTTT

d_call: NA
clone_size: NA
v_call: TRBV19
j_call: TRBJ2-3
cdr3_aa: CASKGQPRSTDTQYF
cdr3_nt: TGTGCCAGTAAAGGACAGCCAAGAAGCACAGATACGCAGTATTTT

d_call: NA
clone_size: few
v_call: TRBV7-2
j_call: TRBJ1-1
cdr3_aa: CASSLDSRAKAFF
cdr3_nt: TGTGCCAGCAGCTTAGATAGCCGGGCCAAAGCTTTCTTT

d_call: NA
clone_size: many
v_call: TRBV28
j_call: TRBJ1-6
cdr3_aa: CASSSPGSGRHNSPLHF
cdr3_nt: TGTGCCAGCAGTTCCCCAGGATCGGGGAGACATAATTCACCCCTCCACTTT

d_call: NA
clone_size: NA
v_call: TRBV11-2
j_call: TRBJ1-5
cdr3_aa: CASSLGYRSGNQPQHF
cdr3_nt: TGTGCCAGCAGCTTAGGTTACCGGTCGGGCAATCAGCCCCAGCATTTT

d_call: TRBD1
clone_size: few
v_call: TRBV20-1
j_call: TRBJ1-6
cdr3_aa: CSARDGQDYSPLHF
cdr3_nt: TGCAGTGCTAGGGACGGACAGGACTATTCACCCCTCCACTTT

d_call: TRBD1
clone_size: few
v_call: TRBV6-2/TRBV6-3
j_call: TRBJ2-7
cdr3_aa: CASSYNRDRAHYEQYF
cdr3_nt: TGTGCCAGCAGTTACAACCGGGACAGGGCCCACTACGAGCAGTACTTC

d_call: NA
clone_size: few
v_call: TRBV7-2
j_call: TRBJ1-2
cdr3_aa: CASSYPLSYGYTF
cdr3_nt: TGTGCCAGCAGCTACCCCCTCAGCTATGGCTACACCTTC

d_call: NA
clone_size: NA
v_call: TRBV20-1
j_call: TRBJ2-6
cdr3_aa: CSAYRSSGANVLTF
cdr3_nt: TGCAGTGCTTACAGGAGCTCTGGGGCCAACGTCCTGACTTTC

d_call: TRBD1
clone_size: few
v_call: TRBV27
j_call: TRBJ2-5
cdr3_aa: CASSGTGRETQYF
cdr3_nt: TGTGCCAGTTCCGGGACAGGCCGAGAGACCCAGTACTTC